This T cell receptor beta chain was captured by sequencing in a study of cytomegalovirus exposure and HLA in healthy donors. Study details: Researchers found that just over 80% of just under 400 genotyped donors fell within the Caucasian-associated ancestry cluster. General study results and limits: Earlier analysis found most TCR beta V segments productive about 90% or about 30% of the time.

With 60 Vbeta and 13 Jbeta primers, the PCR was carried out. Only in-frame clones appear in the TCRdb table, and some are missing; sequencing was by immunoSEQ multiplex PCR. The repertoire table contains 40,000 or so clones. The CDR3 is 14 amino acids. CDR1 and CDR2 from the germline V gene are KGHSH and LQKENI. J gave up 8 bases and V 2 bases, and 3 bases lay outside the gene matches. Points on this clone: Its antigen is as yet unknown.

Specimen: PBMCs. V gene TRBV18 combines with J gene TRBJ2-1; 10 nucleotides match TRBD2. The sequence was collected from a male donor in good health and CMV-seronegative. Written as DNA, the CDR3 is TGTGCCAGCTCACCAAAGCGGGAGGGCCATGAGCAGTTCTTC. Its translation is CASSPKREGHEQFF.